This TCR beta chain appears in the sequencing data of a study of PD-1 blockade in mismatch repair-deficient tumors. Looking at the study overall: Patients had around 11 mismatch repair-deficient cancer types and were previously treated and progressing.

Germline V gene lookup returns CDR1 SSHAT and CDR2 FNYEAQ (reference sequence). This CDR3 region has 13 residues. Sequencing used immunoSEQ multiplex PCR; TCRdb keeps in-frame clones, though not all of them. Among 120,000 or so clones listed, 86% were seen once. A remark on this clone: The antigen remains undetermined. At one of its ends the junction is not consistent with the germline gene, which may arise from a read error.

Study-level results: Tumor-resident clones, often undetectable pretreatment in blood, expanded then contracted after pembrolizumab.

PCR or immunohistochemistry showed mismatch repair deficiency in every enrolled patient. TCRs were sequenced from three patients responding to pembrolizumab. The sequenced sample was peripheral blood, obtained 44 weeks after starting pembrolizumab. This TCR was sampled from an adult with mismatch repair-deficient cancer. This rearrangement joins TRBV7-7 to TRBJ2-5; tentative D call: TRBD1 (5 bases). For the CDR3, the DNA is TGTGCTAGCAGCTTAGTTAGGGGAGAGACCCAGTACTTC. It translates to CASSLVRGETQYF.